Listed below are T cell receptor beta chains from one sample, sequenced in a study of shared clonotypes between healthy human individuals. The data were produced by immunoSEQ multiplex PCR, yet TCRdb's version contains in-frame clones alone and is incomplete. The sample holds a few million clones; approximately 90% are singletons and the top ten take 0.37%. The sample comprised naive CD4+ T cells from PBMCs. The receptors stem from a young man in good health. Some clones in this sample may be carry-over from other donors' samples. The CDR3 runs from the conserved cysteine through the conserved F or W. The order of the fields is clone size, V gene, J gene, D gene, CDR3 DNA, CDR3 protein. A D gene is named only where the DNA matches it firmly. Not all rows give a size; the values are once, few, many and, for expanded clones, a class.

.	TRBV7-9	TRBJ2-2	.	TGTGCCAGCAGCTTAAAAGGGCGCGGCGGGCGATCGAACACCGGGGAGCTGTTTTTT	CASSLKGRGGRSNTGELFF
.	TRBV5-4	TRBJ1-5	.	TGTGCCAGCAGCTTGGGGAGCAATCAGCCCCAGCATTTT	CASSLGSNQPQHF
once	TRBV18	TRBJ2-2	TRBD2	TGTGCCAGCTCACCCAGACTAGCGGGAGTTGCCGGGGAGCTGTTTTTT	CASSPRLAGVAGELFF
.	TRBV7-3	TRBJ1-2	.	TGTGCCAGCAGCTCAACTGGACGGACCTATGGCTACACCTTC	CASSSTGRTYGYTF
.	TRBV11-2	TRBJ2-1	.	TGTGCCAGCAGCTTAGATTCCGGGCGGCCCAATGAGCAGTTCTTC	CASSLDSGRPNEQFF
.	TRBV28	TRBJ1-4	.	TGTGCCAGCAGTTTTTACAGTAATGAAAAACTGTTTTTT	CASSFYSNEKLFF
.	TRBV7-3	TRBJ2-7	TRBD1	TGTGCCAGCAGCCAGGGACAGGGACGCTACGAGCAGTACTTC	CASSQGQGRYEQYF
.	TRBV5-4	TRBJ2-7	.	TGTGCCAGCAGTCGGGGGCCGACAGGAACCTACGAGCAGTACTTC	CASSRGPTGTYEQYF
.	TRBV7-2	TRBJ1-3	.	TGTGCCAGCAGCTTAAGCGGAAACACCATATATTTT	CASSLSGNTIYF
.	TRBV18	TRBJ1-1	.	TGTGCCACCGGGGTGGGGGAGAACACTGAAGCTTTCTTT	CATGVGENTEAFF
.	TRBV29-1	TRBJ1-1	.	TGCAGCGTTGCCGGGAGACTGGACACTGAAGCTTTCTTT	CSVAGRLDTEAFF
.	TRBV29-1	TRBJ2-7	.	TGCAGCGTCTCTACTAGTAACTACGAGCAGTACTTC	CSVSTSNYEQYF
.	TRBV4-2	TRBJ1-2	.	TGTGCCAGCAGCCTGGGGGAGTTATATGGCTACACCTTC	CASSLGELYGYTF
.	TRBV18	TRBJ1-4	TRBD1	TGTGCCAGCTCATCCGGACAGGGCGGTAATGAAAAACTGTTTTTT	CASSSGQGGNEKLFF
.	TRBV5-4	TRBJ1-1	.	TGTGCCAGCAGCCCGGACCCCTCCGGGTCTACTGAAGCTTTCTTT	CASSPDPSGSTEAFF
.	TRBV5-1	TRBJ2-5	.	TGCGCCAGCAGCTTGGCCGGGACCAGTCAAGAGACCCAGTACTTC	CASSLAGTSQETQYF
.	TRBV7-6	TRBJ2-7	TRBD2	TGTGCCAGCAGCGATAGAACTAGCGTCGAGCAGTACTTC	CASSDRTSVEQYF
once	TRBV6-1	TRBJ2-5	TRBD2	TGTGCCAGCATTTTCACTAGCGGGAGACAAGAGACCCAGTACTTC	CASIFTSGRQETQYF